This T cell receptor beta chain was sequenced during a study of CD8 T cells in ankylosing spondylitis. Points on this clonotype: Its antigen is undetermined.

A single record per CDR3 protein comes from TCRdb applying MiXCR to the 5' RACE reads. The sample includes 190,000 or so distinct CDR3 sequences, over 10% seen only once; the top ten take more than 15%. Study-level points and caveats: Peripheral blood held disease-linked clones only at relatively low frequency, and these were CD8+. Reportedly, matched ankylosing spondylitis synovial fluid was significantly enriched for disease-linked clones.

The CDR3 is made up of 15 amino acids. Germline CDR1 is GTSNPN and CDR2 is SVGIG (reference sequence). V shed 5 bases and J 2 bases; nucleotides not matched to a gene: 7. This TCR was recovered from a male donor with ankylosing spondylitis or in good health (not recorded which). The sample consisted of blood, either unsorted or a sorted T cell fraction (not recorded which). This sequence joins TRBV30 and TRBJ2-3, with TRBD2 matching over 10 bases. As DNA, the CDR3 is TGTGCCTGGGGACTAGCGGCTTCCCTCACAGATACGCAGTATTTT. The encoded protein is CAWGLAASLTDTQYF.